Given below is one T cell receptor (beta chain) in context. As handled by the study authors: Estimated nucleated cell counts came from reference gene primer amplification. The method was immunoSEQ multiplex PCR; TCRdb's version includes in-frame clones alone and lacks a portion of them. V and J calls and clone size are those listed in that table; D and trimming were worked out from the DNA. The sample shows about 96,000 clones, around 84% of them seen only once. V gave up 4 bases and J gave up 2 bases, with 12 bases separating them. The CDR3 contains 14 residues. Germline V lookup: CDR1 SGHRS, CDR2 YFSETQ. This specimen comes from a study of blood T cell repertoires in COVID-19. Study context: COVID-19 samples, acute and convalescent, were from the United States, Italy and Spain.

The sequence derives from a woman aged 55-69 years with acute or convalescent COVID-19. Sequencing used peripheral blood. The rearrangement links TRBV5-1 to TRBJ2-5; D ambiguous. CDR3 loop: CASSPLDRQETQYF. CDR3 DNA: TGCGCCAGCAGCCCCCTCGATCGGCAAGAGACCCAGTACTTC.